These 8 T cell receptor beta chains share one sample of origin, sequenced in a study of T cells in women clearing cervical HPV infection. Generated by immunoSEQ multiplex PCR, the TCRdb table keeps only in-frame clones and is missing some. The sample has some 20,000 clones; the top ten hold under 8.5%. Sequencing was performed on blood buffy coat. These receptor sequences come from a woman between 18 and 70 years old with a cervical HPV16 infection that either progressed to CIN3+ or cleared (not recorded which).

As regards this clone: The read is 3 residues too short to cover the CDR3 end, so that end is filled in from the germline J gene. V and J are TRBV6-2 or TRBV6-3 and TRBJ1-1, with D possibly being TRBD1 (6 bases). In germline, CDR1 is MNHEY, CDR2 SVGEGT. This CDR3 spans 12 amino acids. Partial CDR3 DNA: TGTGCCAGCACCGACGTGGGGGGGCAA. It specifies CASTDVGGQ. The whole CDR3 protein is CASTDVGGQAFF.

The covered CDR3 bases are TGTGCCAGCTCACCACCAGGGCTCGGGGGGGAGACG. Its translation is CASSPPGLGGET. The whole CDR3 is CASSPPGLGGETQYF. The chain joins TRBV18 to TRBJ2-3, with 8 positions matching TRBD2. The CDR3 end falls 3 residues outside the read, so it is completed with the germline J gene. Germline CDR1 is KGHSH and CDR2 is LQKENI. The CDR3 has 15 amino acids.

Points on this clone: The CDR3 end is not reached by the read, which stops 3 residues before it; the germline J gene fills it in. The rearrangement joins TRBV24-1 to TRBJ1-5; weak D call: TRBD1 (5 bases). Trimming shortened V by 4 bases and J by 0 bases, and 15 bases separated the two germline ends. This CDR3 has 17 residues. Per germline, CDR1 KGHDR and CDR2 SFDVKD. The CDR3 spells CATSESRGDLSNQPQHF. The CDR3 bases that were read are TGTGCCACCAGTGAATCCCGCGGGGACCTTAGCAATCAGCCC.

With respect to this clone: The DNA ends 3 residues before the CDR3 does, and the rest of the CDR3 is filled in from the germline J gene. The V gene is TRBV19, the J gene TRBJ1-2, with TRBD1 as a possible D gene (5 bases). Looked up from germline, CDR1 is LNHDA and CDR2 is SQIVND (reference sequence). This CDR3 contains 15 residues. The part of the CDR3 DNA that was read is TGTGCCAGTAGTATAGGGGGACTAGCGAACAATGAC. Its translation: CASSIGGLANND. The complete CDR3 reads CASSIGGLANNDYTF.

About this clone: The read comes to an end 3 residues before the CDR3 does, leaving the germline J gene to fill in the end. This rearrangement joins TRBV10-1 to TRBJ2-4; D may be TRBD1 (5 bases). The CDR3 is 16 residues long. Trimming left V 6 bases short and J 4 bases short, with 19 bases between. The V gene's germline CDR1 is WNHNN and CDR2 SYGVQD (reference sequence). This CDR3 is CASSPRTSTVKNIQYF. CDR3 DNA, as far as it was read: TGCGCCAGCAGCCCGAGGACATCCACAGTTAAAAACATT.

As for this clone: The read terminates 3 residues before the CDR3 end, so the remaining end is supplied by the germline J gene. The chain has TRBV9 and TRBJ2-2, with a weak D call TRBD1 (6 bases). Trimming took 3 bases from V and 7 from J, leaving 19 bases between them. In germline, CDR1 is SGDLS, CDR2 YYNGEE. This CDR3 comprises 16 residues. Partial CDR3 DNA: TGTGCCAGCAGCGCACCTGGGGGCGCCCTCGACGGGGAG. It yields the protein CASSAPGGALDGE. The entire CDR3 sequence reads CASSAPGGALDGELFF.

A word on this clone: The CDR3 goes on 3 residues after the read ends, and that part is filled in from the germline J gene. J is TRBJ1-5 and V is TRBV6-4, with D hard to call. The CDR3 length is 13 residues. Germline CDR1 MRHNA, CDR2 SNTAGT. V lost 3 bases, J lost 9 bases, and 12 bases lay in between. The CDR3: CASSERSEGPQHF. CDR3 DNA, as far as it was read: TGTGCCAGCAGTGAACGAAGTGAAGGGCCC.

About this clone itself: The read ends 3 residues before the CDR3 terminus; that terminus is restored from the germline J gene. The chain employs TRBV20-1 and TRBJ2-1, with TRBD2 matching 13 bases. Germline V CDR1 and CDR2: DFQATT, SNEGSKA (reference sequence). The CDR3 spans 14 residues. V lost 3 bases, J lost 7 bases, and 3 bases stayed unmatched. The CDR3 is CSASALAGGNEQFF. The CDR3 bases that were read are TGCAGTGCTAGTGCACTAGCGGGAGGGAATGAG.